The clone carrying this TCR beta chain showed up just a few times. This CDR3 spans 10 amino acids. This sample stems from a study of cytomegalovirus exposure and HLA in healthy donors. In the PCR, 60 Vbeta and 13 Jbeta primers were used. The repertoire was sequenced with immunoSEQ multiplex PCR; TCRdb's copy has only in-frame clones and lacks some. The data contain hundreds of thousands of clones, roughly two thirds of them seen just once; the ten biggest clones take up about 2.2%. V and J are TRBV21-1 and TRBJ2-1; the tabulated D call, TRBD2, remains unverified against the DNA. TRBV21-1 is a pseudogene. The clonotype originates from a female donor in good health and CMV-seronegative. Input material: PBMCs. DNA for the CDR3: TGTGCCAGCACCCGGGAGTGGCAGTTCTTC. It specifies CASTREWQFF.